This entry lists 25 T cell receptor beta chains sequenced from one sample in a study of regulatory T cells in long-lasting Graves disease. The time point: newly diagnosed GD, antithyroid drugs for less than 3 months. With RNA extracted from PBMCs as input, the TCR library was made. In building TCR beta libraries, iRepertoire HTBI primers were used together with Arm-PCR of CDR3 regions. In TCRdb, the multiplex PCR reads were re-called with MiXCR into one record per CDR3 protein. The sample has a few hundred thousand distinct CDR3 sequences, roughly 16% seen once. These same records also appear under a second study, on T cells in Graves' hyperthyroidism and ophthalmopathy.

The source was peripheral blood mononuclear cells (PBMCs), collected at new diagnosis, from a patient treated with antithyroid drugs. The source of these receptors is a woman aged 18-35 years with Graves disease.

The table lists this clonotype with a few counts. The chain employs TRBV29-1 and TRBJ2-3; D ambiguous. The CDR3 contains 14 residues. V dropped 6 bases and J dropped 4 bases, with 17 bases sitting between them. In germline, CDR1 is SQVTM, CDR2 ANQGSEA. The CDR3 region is CSVIAFLGSDTQYF. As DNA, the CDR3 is TGCAGCGTGATCGCCTTTCTTGGGTCAGATACGCAGTATTTT.

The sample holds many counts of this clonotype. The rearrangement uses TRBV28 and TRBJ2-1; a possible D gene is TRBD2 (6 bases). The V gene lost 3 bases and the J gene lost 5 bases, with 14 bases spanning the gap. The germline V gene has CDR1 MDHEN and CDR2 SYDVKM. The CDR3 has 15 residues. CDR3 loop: CASSLRGLRDNEQFF. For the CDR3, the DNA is TGTGCCAGCAGTTTGCGGGGACTCCGAGACAATGAGCAGTTCTTC.

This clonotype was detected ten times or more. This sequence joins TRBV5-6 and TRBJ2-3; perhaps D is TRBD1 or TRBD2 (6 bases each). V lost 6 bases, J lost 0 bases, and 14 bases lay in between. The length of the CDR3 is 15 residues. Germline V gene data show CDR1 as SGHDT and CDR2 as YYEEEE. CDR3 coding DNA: TGTGCCAGCACCCTCGGGGGCCCAAGCACAGATACGCAGTATTTT. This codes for CASTLGGPSTDTQYF. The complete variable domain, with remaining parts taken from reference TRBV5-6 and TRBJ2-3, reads DAGVTQSPTHLIKTRGQQVTLRCSPKSGHDTVSWYQQALGQGPQFIFQYYEEEERQRGNFPDRFSGHQFPNYSSELNVNALLLGDSALYLCASTLGGPSTDTQYFGPGTRLTVL.

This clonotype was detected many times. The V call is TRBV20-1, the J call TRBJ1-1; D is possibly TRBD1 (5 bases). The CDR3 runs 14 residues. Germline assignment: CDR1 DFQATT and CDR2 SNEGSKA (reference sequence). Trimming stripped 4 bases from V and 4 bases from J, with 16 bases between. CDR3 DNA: TGCAGTGCTACAAATCCCGACAGTCCCACTGAAGCTTTCTTT. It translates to CSATNPDSPTEAFF.

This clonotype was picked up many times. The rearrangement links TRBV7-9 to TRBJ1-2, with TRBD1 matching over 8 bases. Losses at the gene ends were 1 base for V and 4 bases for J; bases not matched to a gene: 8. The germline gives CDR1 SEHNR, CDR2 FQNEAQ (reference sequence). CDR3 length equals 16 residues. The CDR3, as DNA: TGTGCCAGCAGCTTAGGGACGGACAGGGCCCGCTATGGCTACACCTTC. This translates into CASSLGTDRARYGYTF.

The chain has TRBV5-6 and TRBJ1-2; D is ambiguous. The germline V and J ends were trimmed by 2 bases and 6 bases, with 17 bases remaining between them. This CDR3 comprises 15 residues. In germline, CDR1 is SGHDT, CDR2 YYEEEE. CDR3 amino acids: CASSFLFGSRDGYTF. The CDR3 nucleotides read TGTGCCAGCAGCTTTCTTTTCGGATCAAGAGATGGCTACACCTTC.

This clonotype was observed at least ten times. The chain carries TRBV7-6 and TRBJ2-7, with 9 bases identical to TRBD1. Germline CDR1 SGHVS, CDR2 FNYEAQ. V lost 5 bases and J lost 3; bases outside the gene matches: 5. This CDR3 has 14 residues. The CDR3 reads CASSHSTGGYEQYF. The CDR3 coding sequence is TGTGCCAGCAGCCACTCGACAGGGGGCTACGAGCAGTACTTC.

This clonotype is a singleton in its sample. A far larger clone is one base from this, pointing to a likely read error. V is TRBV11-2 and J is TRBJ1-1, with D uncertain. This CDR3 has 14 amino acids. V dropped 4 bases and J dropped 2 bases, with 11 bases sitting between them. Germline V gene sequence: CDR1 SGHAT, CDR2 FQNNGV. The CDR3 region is CASSSDLSNTEAFF. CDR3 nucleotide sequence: TGTGCCAGCAGCTCGGACCTGTCCAACACTGAAGCTTTCTTT.

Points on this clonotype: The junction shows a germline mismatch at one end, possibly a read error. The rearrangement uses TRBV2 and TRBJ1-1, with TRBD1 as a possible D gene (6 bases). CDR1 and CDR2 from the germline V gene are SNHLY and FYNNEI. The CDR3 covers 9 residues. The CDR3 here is CASGSGALF. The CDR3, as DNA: TGTGCCAGCGGGTCGGGGGCCCTCTTT.

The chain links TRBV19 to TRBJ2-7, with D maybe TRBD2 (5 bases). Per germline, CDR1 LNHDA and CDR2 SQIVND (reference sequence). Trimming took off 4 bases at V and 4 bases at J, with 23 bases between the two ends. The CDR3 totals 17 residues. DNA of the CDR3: TGTGCCAGTAGTACTCGCCCCCACAGTGGAGGATTGTACGAGCAGTACTTC. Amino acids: CASSTRPHSGGLYEQYF.

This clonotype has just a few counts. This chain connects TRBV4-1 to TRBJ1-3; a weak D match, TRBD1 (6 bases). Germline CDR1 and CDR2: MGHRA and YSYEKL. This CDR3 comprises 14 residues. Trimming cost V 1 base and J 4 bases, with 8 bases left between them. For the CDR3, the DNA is TGCGCCAGCAGCCAAGGCAGGGGCGGAAACACCATATATTTT. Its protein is CASSQGRGGNTIYF.

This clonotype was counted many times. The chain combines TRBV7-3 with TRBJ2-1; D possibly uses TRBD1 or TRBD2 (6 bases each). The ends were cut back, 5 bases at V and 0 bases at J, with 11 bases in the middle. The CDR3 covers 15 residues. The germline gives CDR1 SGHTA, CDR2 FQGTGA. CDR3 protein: CASSPGAHSYNEQFF. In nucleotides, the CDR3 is TGTGCCAGCAGCCCGGGGGCTCACTCCTACAATGAGCAGTTCTTC.

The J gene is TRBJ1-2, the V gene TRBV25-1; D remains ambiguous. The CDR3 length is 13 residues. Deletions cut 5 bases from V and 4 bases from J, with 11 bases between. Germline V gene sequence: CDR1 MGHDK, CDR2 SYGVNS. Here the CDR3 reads CASSFGPSYGYTF. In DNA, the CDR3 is TGTGCCAGCAGTTTCGGCCCGAGCTATGGCTACACCTTC.

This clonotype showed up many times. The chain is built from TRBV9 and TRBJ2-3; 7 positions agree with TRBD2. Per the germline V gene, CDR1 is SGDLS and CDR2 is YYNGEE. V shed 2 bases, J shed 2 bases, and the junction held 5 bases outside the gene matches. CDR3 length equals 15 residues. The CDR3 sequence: CASSVGSGVTDTQYF. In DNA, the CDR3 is TGTGCCAGCAGCGTGGGGAGCGGGGTCACAGATACGCAGTATTTT.

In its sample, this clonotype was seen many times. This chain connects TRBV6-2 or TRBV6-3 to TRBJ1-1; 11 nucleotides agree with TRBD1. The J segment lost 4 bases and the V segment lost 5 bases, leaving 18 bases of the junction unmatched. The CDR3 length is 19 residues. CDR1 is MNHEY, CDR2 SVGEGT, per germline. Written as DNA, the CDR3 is TGTGCCAGCAGTGACCGGACAGGGGGCAAGTGGGGCGTAGGCACTGAAGCTTTCTTT. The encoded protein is CASSDRTGGKWGVGTEAFF.

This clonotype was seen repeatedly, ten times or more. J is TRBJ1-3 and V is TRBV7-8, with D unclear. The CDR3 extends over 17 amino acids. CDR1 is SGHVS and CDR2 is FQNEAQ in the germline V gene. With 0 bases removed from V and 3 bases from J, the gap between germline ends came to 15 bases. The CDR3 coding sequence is TGTGCCAGCAGCTTAGCGAGGGTCCTCGGAAGTGGAAACACCATATATTTT. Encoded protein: CASSLARVLGSGNTIYF. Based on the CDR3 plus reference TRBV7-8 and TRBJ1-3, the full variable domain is GAGVSQSPRYKVAKRGQDVALRCDPISGHVSLFWYQQALGQGPEFLTYFQNEAQLDKSGLPSDRFFAERPEGSVSTLKIQRTQQEDSAVYLCASSLARVLGSGNTIYFGEGSWLTVV.

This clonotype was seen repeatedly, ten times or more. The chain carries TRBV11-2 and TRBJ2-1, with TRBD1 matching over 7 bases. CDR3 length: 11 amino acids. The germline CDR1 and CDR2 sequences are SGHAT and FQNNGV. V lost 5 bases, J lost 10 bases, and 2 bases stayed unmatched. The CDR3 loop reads CASSGRGEQFF. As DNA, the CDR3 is TGTGCCAGCAGCGGCAGGGGGGAGCAGTTCTTC.

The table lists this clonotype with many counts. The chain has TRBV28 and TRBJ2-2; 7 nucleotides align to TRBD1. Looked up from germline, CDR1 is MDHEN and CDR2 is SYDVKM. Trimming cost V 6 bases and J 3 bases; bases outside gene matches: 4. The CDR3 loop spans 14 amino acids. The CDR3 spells CASRLTGDTGELFF. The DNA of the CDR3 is TGTGCCAGCAGATTAACAGGGGACACCGGGGAGCTGTTTTTT. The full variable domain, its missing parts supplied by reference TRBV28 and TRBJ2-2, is DVKVTQSSRYLVKRTGEKVFLECVQDMDHENMFWYRQDPGLGLRLIYFSYDVKMKEKGDIPEGYSVSREKKERFSLILESASTNQTSMYLCASRLTGDTGELFFGEGSRLTVL.

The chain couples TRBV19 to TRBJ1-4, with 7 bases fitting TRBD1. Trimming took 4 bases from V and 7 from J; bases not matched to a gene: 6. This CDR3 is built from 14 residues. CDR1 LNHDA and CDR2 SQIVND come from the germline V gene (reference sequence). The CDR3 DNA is TGTGCCAGTAGTAAACGACAGGGCGGTGAAAAACTGTTTTTT. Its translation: CASSKRQGGEKLFF.

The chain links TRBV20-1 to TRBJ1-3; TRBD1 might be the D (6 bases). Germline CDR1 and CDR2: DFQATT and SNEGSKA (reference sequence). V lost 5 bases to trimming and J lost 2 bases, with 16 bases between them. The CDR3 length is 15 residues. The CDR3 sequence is CSALTPPGAGNTIYF. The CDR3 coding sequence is TGCAGTGCTCTTACCCCTCCAGGGGCTGGAAACACCATATATTTT.

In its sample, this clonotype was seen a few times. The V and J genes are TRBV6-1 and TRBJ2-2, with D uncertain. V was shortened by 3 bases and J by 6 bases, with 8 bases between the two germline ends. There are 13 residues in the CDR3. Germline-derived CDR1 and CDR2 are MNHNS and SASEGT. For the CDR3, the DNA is TGTGCCAGCAGTGACGGATCCTCCGGGGAGCTGTTTTTT. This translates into CASSDGSSGELFF.

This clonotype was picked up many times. The CDR3 region is CASRAGTGSTGELFF. In DNA form, the CDR3 reads TGTGCCAGCAGGGCCGGGACAGGGTCCACCGGGGAGCTGTTTTTT. V and J are TRBV13 and TRBJ2-2; 9 bases are shared with TRBD1. V shed 6 bases and J 4 bases; nucleotides not matched to a gene: 6. The CDR3 is 15 amino acids. Germline CDR1 reads PRHDT; CDR2 reads FYEKMQ (reference sequence). The full variable domain, rest sourced from reference TRBV13 and TRBJ2-2, is AAGVIQSPRHLIKEKRETATLKCYPIPRHDTVYWYQQGPGQDPQFLISFYEKMQSDKGSIPDRFSAQQFSDYHSELNMSSLELGDSALYFCASRAGTGSTGELFFGEGSRLTVL.

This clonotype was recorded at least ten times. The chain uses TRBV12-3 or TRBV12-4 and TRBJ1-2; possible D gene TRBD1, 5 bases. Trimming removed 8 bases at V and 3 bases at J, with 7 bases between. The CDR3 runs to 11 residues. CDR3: CASGGDYGYTF. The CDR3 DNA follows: TGTGCCAGCGGGGGGGACTATGGCTACACCTTC.

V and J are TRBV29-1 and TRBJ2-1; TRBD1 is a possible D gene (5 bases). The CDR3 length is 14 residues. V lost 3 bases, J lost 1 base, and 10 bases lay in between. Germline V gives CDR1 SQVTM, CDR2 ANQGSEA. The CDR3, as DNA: TGCAGCGTTGAGGGGCGAATTTCCTACAATGAGCAGTTCTTC. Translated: CSVEGRISYNEQFF.

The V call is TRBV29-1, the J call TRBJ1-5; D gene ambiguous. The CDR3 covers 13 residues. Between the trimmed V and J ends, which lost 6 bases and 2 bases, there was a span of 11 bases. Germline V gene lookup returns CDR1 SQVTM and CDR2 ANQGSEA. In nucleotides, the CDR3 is TGCAGCGTGACCCGCGGGGGCAATCAGCCCCAGCATTTT. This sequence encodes CSVTRGGNQPQHF.